These 25 T cell receptor beta chains were sequenced from one sample in a study of blood T cell repertoires in COVID-19. TCRdb's table, derived via immunoSEQ multiplex PCR, lists solely in-frame clones and lacks some. Of 75,000 to 90,000 clones listed, under 95% were seen once; the top ten hold about 6.1%. Material for sequencing was peripheral blood. These receptors came from a human donor in a cohort sampled during active COVID-19.

The chain recombines TRBV6-4 with TRBJ2-5, with 9 bases identical to TRBD2. The CDR3 is made up of 13 amino acids. With V trimmed by 5 bases and J by 4 bases, 2 bases remained unmatched. The germline CDR1 and CDR2 sequences are MRHNA and SNTAGT. CDR3 DNA: TGTGCCAGCAGTCGCGGGAGGGGAGAGACCCAGTACTTC. This codes for CASSRGRGETQYF.

The rearrangement uses TRBV6-2 or TRBV6-3 and TRBJ2-5, with D possibly being TRBD2 (5 bases). Trimming took off 1 base at V and 2 bases at J, with 8 bases between the two ends. This CDR3 contains 14 residues. The germline V gene has CDR1 MNHEY and CDR2 SVGEGT. CDR3 nucleotides: TGTGCCAGCAGTTACTTGAGGGCACAAGAGACCCAGTACTTC. Amino acids: CASSYLRAQETQYF.

The chain recombines TRBV2 with TRBJ2-3, with 7 bases matching TRBD2. CDR1 is SNHLY and CDR2 is FYNNEI in the germline V gene. The CDR3 spans 14 residues. V lost 3 bases to trimming and J lost 4 bases; unmatched junction nucleotides: 4. The CDR3 protein is CASSEGGGADTQYF. The CDR3 bases are TGTGCCAGCAGTGAGGGGGGAGGGGCAGATACGCAGTATTTT.

V usage is TRBV7-2 and J usage is TRBJ2-5; possible D gene TRBD1, 7 bases. V was cut by 4 bases and J by 5 bases, with 11 bases left in between. CDR3 length: 13 residues. CDR1 SGHTA and CDR2 FQGNSA come from the germline V gene. CDR3 loop: CASSSGGGETQYF. CDR3 DNA sequence: TGTGCCAGCAGCTCAGGGGGAGGCGAGACCCAGTACTTC.

This chain links TRBV7-8 with TRBJ2-1; TRBD2 aligns across 7 bases. Germline V gives CDR1 SGHVS, CDR2 FQNEAQ. The CDR3 loop spans 15 amino acids. The V segment lost 0 bases and the J segment 7 bases; nucleotides outside the gene matches: 6. The CDR3: CASSLARGGANEQFF. The DNA for the CDR3 is TGTGCCAGCAGCTTAGCGCGGGGAGGGGCAAATGAGCAGTTCTTC.

The chain couples TRBV5-1 to TRBJ2-3; no clear D. V lost 0 bases and J 5 bases, leaving 7 bases between the germline ends. The germline V gene has CDR1 SGHRS and CDR2 YFSETQ. The CDR3 has 13 amino acids. The CDR3 here is CASSLAGGDTQYF. CDR3 in DNA: TGCGCCAGCAGCTTGGCCGGCGGAGATACGCAGTATTTT.

Concerning this clone: Distinct nucleotide sequences in the sample also encode this CDR3. The chain uses TRBV6-1 and TRBJ1-3; the D gene is possibly TRBD1 (6 bases). This CDR3 is built from 15 residues. V was shortened by 3 bases and J by 0 bases, with 9 bases between the two germline ends. Germline assignment: CDR1 MNHNS and CDR2 SASEGT. For the CDR3, the DNA is TGTGCCAGCAGTGAGGACAGAAACTCTGGAAACACCATATATTTT. Encoded protein: CASSEDRNSGNTIYF.

The chain uses TRBV7-6 and TRBJ2-5; 11 nucleotides align to TRBD2. CDR3 length: 16 amino acids. Germline V CDR1 and CDR2: SGHVS, FNYEAQ. The V and J ends lost 5 bases and 0 bases, in that order; junction bases with no gene match: 5. CDR3 sequence (DNA): TGTGCCAGCAGCCTGATGACTAGCGGGAACCAAGAGACCCAGTACTTC. Translation: CASSLMTSGNQETQYF.

V and J are TRBV3-1 (or the pseudogene TRBV3-2) and TRBJ2-2; TRBD2 matches at 7 bases. The CDR3 loop spans 15 amino acids. From germline, CDR1 is LGHDT and CDR2 YNNKEL (reference sequence). After removal of 4 bases from V and 1 base from J, the junction contained 3 bases not matched to a gene. CDR3 region: CASSRWTRNTGELFF. In nucleotides, the CDR3 is TGTGCCAGCAGCCGATGGACTAGGAACACCGGGGAGCTGTTTTTT.

This sequence joins TRBV5-1 and TRBJ2-3, with 9 bases identical to TRBD2. CDR3 length equals 16 residues. Trimming at V came to 5 bases and at J to 1 base, leaving 8 bases not matched to a gene. CDR1 SGHRS and CDR2 YFSETQ come from the germline V gene. This CDR3 is CASRPSGVGRTDTQYF. The CDR3 DNA reads as TGCGCCAGCAGGCCTAGCGGGGTGGGGCGCACAGATACGCAGTATTTT.

This chain connects TRBV10-3 to TRBJ2-7, with D possibly matching TRBD2 (5 bases). Germline CDR1 is ENHRY and CDR2 is SYGVKD. V was clipped by 10 bases and J by 0 bases, with 16 bases between them. This CDR3 comprises 14 residues. The CDR3 sequence: CATWEQASSYEQYF. CDR3 nucleotides: TGTGCCACCTGGGAGCAAGCCAGCTCCTACGAGCAGTACTTC.

The chain recombines TRBV6-5 with TRBJ2-3, with TRBD2 as a possible D gene (6 bases). The CDR3 runs 12 residues. V lost 4 bases to trimming and J lost 6 bases, with 8 bases between them. Per germline, CDR1 MNHEY and CDR2 SVGAGI. The CDR3 DNA is TGTGCCAGCAGTTCGGGGAGGGATACGCAGTATTTT. Translation: CASSSGRDTQYF.

V gene TRBV10-3 combines with J gene TRBJ1-2; no definite D call. V lost 2 bases to trimming and J lost 6 bases, with 16 bases between them. This CDR3 has 15 amino acids. The germline V gene encodes CDR1 ENHRY and CDR2 SYGVKD. Here the CDR3 reads CAISERKSGVDGYTF. CDR3 sequence (DNA): TGTGCCATCAGTGAGCGGAAAAGCGGGGTCGATGGCTACACCTTC.

V gene TRBV27 combines with J gene TRBJ2-1; D is possibly TRBD2 (5 bases). The CDR3 length is 14 residues. Germline loops: CDR1 MNHEY, CDR2 SMNVEV (reference sequence). V lost 2 bases and J 8 bases, leaving 13 bases between the germline ends. The CDR3 nucleotides read TGTGCCAGCAGTTTAGGTGTCGGGATGTATGAGCAGTTCTTC. Its translation: CASSLGVGMYEQFF.

In its sample, this clone was seen once. The J gene is TRBJ2-1, the V gene TRBV3-1 (or the pseudogene TRBV3-2), with D perhaps TRBD1 (6 bases). The CDR3 is made up of 17 amino acids. Trimming took off 1 base at V and 3 bases at J, with 16 bases between the two ends. CDR1 and CDR2 from the germline V gene are LGHDT and YNNKEL (reference sequence). CDR3 DNA: TGTGCCAGCAGCCAAGCCAGGGGTGCTGGGTTCTACAATGAGCAGTTCTTC. Translation: CASSQARGAGFYNEQFF.

The genes are TRBV30 and TRBJ2-7, with a tentative D call TRBD1 (6 bases). The V end lost 1 base, the J end lost 10 bases, and 11 bases lay between the germline ends. The CDR3 contains 11 residues. From germline, CDR1 is GTSNPN and CDR2 SVGIG (reference sequence). The CDR3 here is CAWSAQGLQYF. DNA for the CDR3: TGTGCCTGGAGTGCACAGGGATTACAGTACTTC.

This chain links TRBV11-2 with TRBJ1-4, with 8 bases lining up with TRBD1. The V segment lost 1 base and the J segment 7 bases; nucleotides outside the gene matches: 5. Germline CDR1 SGHAT, CDR2 FQNNGV. The CDR3 is 15 residues long. CDR3 loop: CASSLGGTGREKLFF. The DNA of the CDR3 is TGTGCCAGCAGCTTAGGGGGGACAGGTCGTGAAAAACTGTTTTTT.

This clone was seen a few times. The V and J genes are TRBV7-9 and TRBJ1-5; TRBD1 might be the D (6 bases). Trimming removed 7 bases from V and 7 bases from J, with 14 bases in between. CDR3 length equals 13 residues. Germline loops: CDR1 SEHNR, CDR2 FQNEAQ (reference sequence). DNA of the CDR3: TGTGCCAGCACCCAGGGGTTTTTGCAGCCCCAGCATTTT. Protein sequence: CASTQGFLQPQHF.

The chain recombines TRBV7-3 with TRBJ2-2, with TRBD1 matching over 10 bases. The germline V gene encodes CDR1 SGHTA and CDR2 FQGTGA. This CDR3 comprises 14 residues. The V gene end was trimmed by 5 bases and the J gene end by 4 bases; junction bases not matched to a gene: 1. In DNA, the CDR3 is TGTGCCAGCAGCCGGACAGGGGGCACCGGGGAGCTGTTTTTT. Translation: CASSRTGGTGELFF.

The chain uses TRBV28 and TRBJ2-3; 9 bases are shared with TRBD2. The CDR3 consists of 15 residues. Trimming cost V 4 bases and J 1 base; bases outside gene matches: 3. Germline V lookup: CDR1 MDHEN, CDR2 SYDVKM. CDR3 DNA: TGTGCCAGCAGTTCCATAGCGGGGGGCACAGATACGCAGTATTTT. The encoded protein is CASSSIAGGTDTQYF.

The chain is built from TRBV7-9 and TRBJ1-5; no reliable D call. Germline V gene data show CDR1 as SEHNR and CDR2 as FQNEAQ (reference sequence). This CDR3 is 13 amino acids long. Trimming removed 5 bases at V and 9 bases at J, with 14 bases between. The CDR3, as DNA: TGTGCCAGCAGCCCTCAGGATTGGTCGCCCCAGCATTTT. This gives the protein CASSPQDWSPQHF.

This chain uses TRBV3-1 (or the pseudogene TRBV3-2) with TRBJ2-1; a weak D match, TRBD2 (6 bases). Per the germline V gene, CDR1 is LGHDT and CDR2 is YNNKEL (reference sequence). The CDR3 sequence is 14 residues long. Deletions cut 0 bases from V and 9 bases from J, with 12 bases between. CDR3 in amino acids: CASSQEWAGSEQFF. Here the CDR3 DNA reads TGTGCCAGCAGCCAAGAATGGGCGGGGAGTGAGCAGTTCTTC.

This clone came up once. The chain uses TRBV28 and TRBJ2-1, with TRBD1 matching 9 bases. CDR1 is MDHEN, CDR2 SYDVKM, per germline. CDR3 length: 15 amino acids. Germline trimming cut 5 bases from V and 8 bases from J; bases unmatched to any gene: 10. In DNA form, the CDR3 reads TGTGCCAGCAGTCCCCCGACAGGGGGTCGCCATGAGCAGTTCTTC. Residues: CASSPPTGGRHEQFF.

The rearrangement joins TRBV10-1 to TRBJ1-4; no definite D call. With 0 bases removed from V and 7 bases from J, the gap between germline ends came to 3 bases. This CDR3 has 12 amino acids. The germline gives CDR1 WNHNN, CDR2 SYGVQD (reference sequence). The CDR3 sequence is CASSESSEKLFF. The CDR3 region has the DNA TGCGCCAGCAGTGAGTCCAGTGAAAAACTGTTTTTT.

The count of this clone is one. The V gene is TRBV11-3, the J gene TRBJ1-1; D is possibly TRBD1 (5 bases). Germline assignment: CDR1 SGHNT and CDR2 YENEEA. Trimming pared 5 bases from V and 0 bases from J, leaving 10 bases between. This CDR3 is 14 amino acids long. The CDR3 DNA is TGTGCCAGCAGCCCGGGGGGGGTGAACACTGAAGCTTTCTTT. It yields the protein CASSPGGVNTEAFF.